This T cell receptor beta chain came from a study of cytomegalovirus exposure and HLA in healthy donors. Study-wide results and limits: Compared with the approximately 700-donor mean, an Asian-associated ancestry cluster reportedly had fewer N-insertions, according to a later analysis. Most sequenced TCRs were rare (though some public TCRs occurred in many donors). The productive fraction for most TCR beta V segments was about 87% or about 30% in an earlier analysis.

The V and J ends lost 6 bases and 4 bases respectively, with 10 bases between them. Per germline, CDR1 MNHEY and CDR2 SVGAGI. The length of the CDR3 is 13 residues. As to this clone: Its antigen remains unknown.

The primer mix had 60 Vbeta and 13 Jbeta primers. Sequenced by immunoSEQ multiplex PCR; TCRdb stores in-frame clones only, minus some. Found here are about 150,000 clones, about 82% of them singletons; the top ten hold 3% to 4%. The chain employs TRBV6-5 and TRBJ2-1; D unresolved. The sequence was obtained from a male donor in good health and CMV-seronegative. The sequenced sample consisted of PBMCs. CDR3 sequence (DNA): TGTGCCAGCAGCGACTCAAGTTACAATGAGCAGTTCTTC. It yields the protein CASSDSSYNEQFF.